This T cell receptor beta chain was sequenced for a study of OX40 agonist ivuxolimab in advanced cancers. Study-level information: Eligibility rules accepted prior anti-PD-1, anti-PD-L1 or anti-CTLA-4 therapy, and 35% to 45% had some. Study conclusions and caveats: Antigens targeted by the expanded peripheral T cells were not determined.

Using immunoSEQ multiplex PCR, the repertoire was profiled, and TCRdb retains in-frame clones only, with some absent. This sample has tens of thousands of clones, with around 92% found just once. Trimming shortened V by 6 bases and J by 1 base, and 12 bases separated the two germline ends. Germline V lookup: CDR1 MDHEN, CDR2 SYDVKM. The CDR3 covers 14 residues. This clone came up a few times. What it binds is unknown. The TCR sequence derives from an adult with an advanced solid tumor such as melanoma, head and neck, liver or kidney cancer. Sequencing was performed on CD4+ or CD8+ T cells sorted from blood, taken in a trial of the OX40 agonist ivuxolimab. V is TRBV28 and J is TRBJ1-1, with D possibly matching TRBD1 (5 bases). The CDR3 loop is CASSVGGGNTEAFF. In DNA, the CDR3 is TGTGCCAGCAGCGTGGGTGGGGGGAACACTGAAGCTTTCTTT.